This TCR beta chain was profiled in a study of response to subunit inactivated influenza vaccine. The germline V gene has CDR1 MDHEN and CDR2 SYDVKM. V lost 2 bases and J lost 4; bases outside the gene matches: 3. The CDR3 consists of 14 residues. MiXCR, applied by TCRdb to the RT-PCR reads, yields one record per CDR3 protein. In the table there are about 540,000 distinct CDR3 sequences, around 21% of which are singletons. The same data also contributed to another study, on T cells expressing NK-cell markers. As that study records: The authors generated TCR beta cDNA through 5'RACE template switching with UMIs.

The sample here was CD4+ T cells sorted from PBMCs, taken 11 to 12 days after vaccination. The chain joins TRBV28 to TRBJ1-2; 8 bases agree with TRBD1. This receptor was identified in a man in his fifties who received an inactivated influenza vaccine. Here the CDR3 DNA reads TGTGCCAGCAGTTTAGGGGACAGGTTCTATGGCTACACCTTC. It specifies CASSLGDRFYGYTF.